These T cell receptor beta chains were read from a single sample in a study of blood T cell dynamics during melanoma immunotherapy. Sequenced by immunoSEQ multiplex PCR; TCRdb stores in-frame clones only, minus some. The table records around 9,000 clones, about 85% of them present only once. The sample here was blood, taken from a patient treated with checkpoint blockade. Source of these receptors: a human donor with melanoma. The CDR3 runs from the conserved cysteine through the conserved F or W. Fields, in order: CDR3 length, D gene, V gene, clone size, J gene, CDR3 DNA, CDR3 protein. D genes are given only for firm matches. Clone sizes are given selectively: once, few, many, or a class where the clone is expanded.

13	NA	TRBV11-3	NA	TRBJ2-7	TGTGCCAGCAGCTTGTACAGCAATTACGAGCAGTACTTC	CASSLYSNYEQYF
11	NA	TRBV2	NA	TRBJ1-6	TGTGCCAGCAGTGAAGAATCACCCCTCCACTTT	CASSEESPLHF
13	TRBD1	TRBV28	NA	TRBJ2-7	TGTGCCAGCACTGGGACAGCCCCTAGCGAGCAGTACTTC	CASTGTAPSEQYF
16	NA	TRBV5-5	NA	TRBJ1-5	TGTGCCAGCAGCCCGGCCGGGGGGGTACGGGGTCAGCCCCAGCATTTT	CASSPAGGVRGQPQHF
13	NA	TRBV30	NA	TRBJ2-7	TGTGCCTGGAGTATCGGACTAAACTACGAGCAGTACTTC	CAWSIGLNYEQYF
15	NA	TRBV28	NA	TRBJ1-4	TGTGCCAGCAGTCCCAGTGGGGAGGTGGGGGAAAAACTGTTTTTT	CASSPSGEVGEKLFF
19	TRBD2	TRBV5-1	NA	TRBJ2-1	TGCGCCAGCAGCCCCGGTGGGGCGGGGGGGCGGCGTAGTACCAATGAGCAGTTCTTC	CASSPGGAGGRRSTNEQFF
13	NA	TRBV28	NA	TRBJ1-2	TGTGCCAGCATGGGGGTAGAAGACTATGGCTACACCTTC	CASMGVEDYGYTF
18	NA	TRBV2	once	TRBJ2-6	TGTGCCACCAGCGACTCAGGGCCTCCTAGCTCTGGGGCCAACGTCCTGACTTTC	CATSDSGPPSSGANVLTF
12	TRBD1	TRBV29-1	NA	TRBJ2-7	TGCAGCGTTGGGACAGGGTTCTACGAGCAGTACTTC	CSVGTGFYEQYF
14	NA	TRBV7-7	once	TRBJ1-1	TGTGCCAGCAGCCCCTTACAAGGGAACACTGAAGCTTTCTTT	CASSPLQGNTEAFF
14	NA	TRBV5-8	NA	TRBJ1-1	TGTGCCAGCAGCGGGGGGACCCTGAACACTGAAGCTTTCTTT	CASSGGTLNTEAFF
16	TRBD1	TRBV9	NA	TRBJ1-3	TGTGCCAGCAGCGGCCGGACAGGGGAAGCTGGAAACACCATATATTTT	CASSGRTGEAGNTIYF
17	NA	TRBV27	NA	TRBJ2-1	TGTGCCAGCAGTCCTAAACTAGCTACCCTCTCCTACAATGAGCAGTTCTTC	CASSPKLATLSYNEQFF
17	NA	TRBV4-1	NA	TRBJ2-1	TGCGCCAGCAGCCAAGATCAGGTGGGACCCTCCTACAATGAGCAGTTCTTC	CASSQDQVGPSYNEQFF
16	TRBD1	TRBV4-1	NA	TRBJ1-2	TGCGCCAGCAGCCAAGAAGGGGGACAGCGCTACTATGGCTACACCTTC	CASSQEGGQRYYGYTF
12	NA	TRBV28	NA	TRBJ2-5	TGTGCCAGCAGTAACCCTCGAGAGACCCAGTACTTC	CASSNPRETQYF
15	NA	TRBV5-1	NA	TRBJ1-5	TGCGCCAGCAGCGGGGGTCCCGAAGGCAATCAGCCCCAGCATTTT	CASSGGPEGNQPQHF
14	NA	TRBV6-5	NA	TRBJ1-2	TGTGCCAGCAGTTACACCGGGACGGAGGGTGGCTACACCTTC	CASSYTGTEGGYTF
13	TRBD1	TRBV5-4	once	TRBJ2-7	TGTGCCAGCAGTACGACAGGGGTTGACGAGCAGTACTTC	CASSTTGVDEQYF
16	NA	TRBV11-2	once	TRBJ2-7	TGTGCCAGCAGCTTTCAGGGGAATCCCAGCTCCTACGAGCAGTACTTC	CASSFQGNPSSYEQYF
15	NA	TRBV21-1	NA	TRBJ2-5	TGTGCCAGCAGCAATGGGCCTAGCGGAAAAGAGACCCAGTACTTC	CASSNGPSGKETQYF
17	NA	TRBV5-1	NA	TRBJ2-1	TGCGCCAGCAAACACTGGCGGGGACAGTCCCATGTCAATGAGCAGTTCTTC	CASKHWRGQSHVNEQFF
13	NA	TRBV9	NA	TRBJ1-1	TGTGCCAGCAGCGAGACCTCGAACACTGAAGCTTTCTTT	CASSETSNTEAFF
13	NA	TRBV5-8	NA	TRBJ1-3	TGTGCCAGCAGCACGTGGACGGAATACACCATATATTTT	CASSTWTEYTIYF
15	TRBD1	TRBV7-9	NA	TRBJ1-2	TGTGCCAGCACTGAAAAGTACAGGGGGCTGGATGGCTACACCTTC	CASTEKYRGLDGYTF
14	NA	TRBV7-9	NA	TRBJ1-1	TGTGCCAGCAGCTTAGCGCCCGTGAACACTGAAGCTTTCTTT	CASSLAPVNTEAFF
15	TRBD1	TRBV11-3	NA	TRBJ1-5	TGTGCCAGCAGCCCCTGGACAGGGAGCAATCAGCCCCAGCATTTT	CASSPWTGSNQPQHF
13	NA	TRBV19	NA	TRBJ2-5	TGTGCCAGTAGGTCACTTGGGGGAGAGACCCAGTACTTC	CASRSLGGETQYF
17	TRBD2	TRBV10-1	NA	TRBJ2-7	TGCGCCAGCAGTCGCGGGACTAGCGGGACCAACTCCTACGAGCAGTACTTC	CASSRGTSGTNSYEQYF
14	NA	TRBV10-3	NA	TRBJ1-4	TGTGCCATCAGTGAAGGCAGGGGATATGAAAAACTGTTTTTT	CAISEGRGYEKLFF
14	TRBD1	TRBV19	NA	TRBJ1-1	TGTGCCAGTAGGGGGACAGGCCCTCAGAGGGAAGCTTTCTTT	CASRGTGPQREAFF
13	TRBD1	TRBV5-8	NA	TRBJ1-2	TGTGCCAGCAGCTCGGACAGGGGACATGGCTACACCTTC	CASSSDRGHGYTF
13	NA	TRBV7-9	NA	TRBJ1-2	TGTGCCAGCAGCTTAGAAGGCCTCTTGGGCTACACCTTC	CASSLEGLLGYTF
15	NA	TRBV4-2	NA	TRBJ1-3	TGTGCCAGCAGCCAAGATAGTGGTTCGGGAAACACCATATATTTT	CASSQDSGSGNTIYF
13	NA	TRBV6-1	NA	TRBJ2-5	TGTGCCAGCAGTGAAGGAATCCGTTCGTCCCAGTACTTC	CASSEGIRSSQYF
15	NA	TRBV7-9	NA	TRBJ2-2	TGTGCCAGCACCTCAGGGACGCTTCGGACCGGGGAGCTGTTTTTT	CASTSGTLRTGELFF
13	TRBD1	TRBV6-5	NA	TRBJ2-5	TGTGCCAGCACAGGGGGCTTCAGAGAGACCCAGTACTTC	CASTGGFRETQYF
16	NA	TRBV21-1	NA	TRBJ2-7	TGTGCCAGCCGGACCGGGCCCGGGGTCCGTTCCTACGAGCAGTACTTC	CASRTGPGVRSYEQYF
14	NA	TRBV11-2	NA	TRBJ1-1	TGTGCCAGCAGCTTAGGGGCTTTGAACACTGAAGCTTTCTTT	CASSLGALNTEAFF
15	TRBD1	TRBV10-1	once	TRBJ2-1	TGCGCCAGCAGTAAGCCGGGACAGGGAAAGAATGAGCAGTTCTTC	CASSKPGQGKNEQFF
14	TRBD1	TRBV7-2	NA	TRBJ2-7	TGTGCCAGCAGCTCCTACAGGGGTACCTACGAGCAGTACTTC	CASSSYRGTYEQYF
17	TRBD1	TRBV5-5	NA	TRBJ2-5	TGTGCCAGCAGCTTGAATTTAAACAGGGGTCTGCGAGAGACCCAGTACTTC	CASSLNLNRGLRETQYF
15	NA	TRBV19	NA	TRBJ1-3	TGTGCCAGTACCTCCGCCCAGCGACGTCTACACACCATATATTTT	CASTSAQRRLHTIYF
15	NA	TRBV28	NA	TRBJ2-2	TGTGCCAGCTCCCGGGACCCCGCGAACACCGGGGAGCTGTTTTTT	CASSRDPANTGELFF
13	NA	TRBV14	once	TRBJ1-1	TGTGCCAGCAGACCCCTTATGAACACTGAAGCTTTCTTT	CASRPLMNTEAFF
16	NA	TRBV28	NA	TRBJ1-5	TGTGCCAGCAGTTTAAGGGGCAGACATAGCAATCAGCCCCAGCATTTT	CASSLRGRHSNQPQHF
16	TRBD2	TRBV7-9	NA	TRBJ2-3	TGTGCCAGCAGCCCCGGGACTAGCGGAGGGGCAGATACGCAGTATTTT	CASSPGTSGGADTQYF
15	NA	TRBV6-5	NA	TRBJ2-2	TGTGCCAGCAGTTTCTCCCGGGGGTCGGGCGGGGAGCTGTTTTTT	CASSFSRGSGGELFF
16	TRBD1	TRBV18	NA	TRBJ2-2	TGTGCCAGCTCACCACCAGGGACAGGCGGAACCGGGGAGCTGTTTTTT	CASSPPGTGGTGELFF
17	NA	TRBV14	NA	TRBJ2-2	TGTGCCAGCAGCCCTCTCGACGGACGGCTCAACACCGGGGAGCTGTTTTTT	CASSPLDGRLNTGELFF
16	TRBD1	TRBV7-6	NA	TRBJ2-2	TGTGCCAGCAGCTTAGAGGGACAGGGGGCTGGCGGGGAGCTGTTTTTT	CASSLEGQGAGGELFF
15	NA	TRBV6-1	NA	TRBJ2-5	TGTGCCAGCAGTGATGGGGGGGGCAGACAAGAGACCCAGTACTTC	CASSDGGGRQETQYF
15	TRBD2	TRBV6-5	NA	TRBJ2-5	TGTGCCAGCAGCCGAGGACTAGCGGGACAAGAGACCCAGTACTTC	CASSRGLAGQETQYF
15	NA	TRBV2	NA	TRBJ1-5	TGTGCCAGCAGTGAAGCGCACAAGGGGAATCAGCCCCAGCATTTT	CASSEAHKGNQPQHF
15	NA	TRBV21-1	NA	TRBJ2-7	TGTGCCAGCAGCCCCGGGACAGGGGTCTTGTACGAGCAGTACTTC	CASSPGTGVLYEQYF